Included here is one T cell receptor (beta chain) sequence, with context. Its target is unknown. The sample comes from a study of post-analysis software for immune sequencing data. About the research overall: Recorded subtypes: relapsing-remitting, secondary progressive, progressive-relapsing; some patients unannotated.

Overall study results and limits: Included in a set of five TRBV segments more frequent in patients than controls were TRBV5-6, TRBV5-1 and TRBV20-1. For normalized Chao1 diversity, multiple sclerosis patients scored significantly lower than controls did. Same-batch preparations were strongly co-clustered by F measure.

The V gene's germline CDR1 is MNHEY and CDR2 SVGEGT. The CDR3 has 14 amino acids. The junction had 9 bases not matched to a gene; V was cut back by 6 bases and J by 6 bases. Sequencing libraries made from TCR beta cDNA carried unique molecular identifiers. TCRdb used MiXCR to reprocess the PCR reads, holding one entry per CDR3 protein. The sample lists hundreds of thousands of distinct CDR3 sequences; around 33% were seen once. The rearrangement uses TRBV6-2 or TRBV6-3 and TRBJ2-7; 9 bases agree with TRBD1. The origin of this receptor is a girl between 10 and 17 years old with multiple sclerosis. The source material was blood. The CDR3 DNA reads as TGTGCCAGCAGACTTATCGGGACAGGGTCCGAGCAGTACTTC. This gives the protein CASRLIGTGSEQYF.